The T cell receptor beta chain under discussion was sequenced for a study of control samples from healthy donors and cancer patients. This CDR3 has 15 residues. Clones were sequenced by immunoSEQ multiplex PCR, and TCRdb holds only the in-frame ones, with some missing. Of approximately 140,000 clones detected, roughly nine tenths appear once; the ten largest clones hold 7.1%. The origin of this receptor is a man aged 18 to 30 in good health. The genes are TRBV12-2 and TRBJ2-4; the table gives TRBD1 as D, unverified against the DNA. TRBV12-2 is listed as a pseudogene. The material sequenced was blood. The CDR3: CASRSRQLAKNIQYF. In DNA form, the CDR3 reads TGTGCAAGTCGAAGCCGACAGCTAGCCAAAAACATTCAGTACTTC.